Listed below are T cell receptor beta chains from one sample, sequenced in a study of blood T cell repertoires in COVID-19. Using immunoSEQ multiplex PCR, the repertoire was profiled, and TCRdb retains in-frame clones only, with some absent. The sample contains just over 650,000 clones, approximately 90% of which appear only once. The sequencing input was peripheral blood. These TCRs come from a woman younger than 30 with acute or convalescent COVID-19. The CDR3 runs from the conserved cysteine through the conserved F or W. D genes are given only for firm matches. Part of the rows lack a size; the others show once, few, many or a class for expanded clones.

>TRBV6-4|.|.|TRBJ2-1
TGTGCCAGCAGTGAGCAGGGCAGAGTGGATGAGCAGTTCTTC
CASSEQGRVDEQFF
>TRBV6-2/TRBV6-3|TRBD2|.|TRBJ2-2
TGTGCCAGCATCCCGGCGACTAGCGGGGGGGCCGGGGAGCTGTTTTTT
CASIPATSGGAGELFF
>TRBV7-8|.|.|TRBJ2-7
TGTGCCAGCAGCCGAGTCCGGTACGAGCAGTACTTC
CASSRVRYEQYF
>TRBV7-9|TRBD1|.|TRBJ1-2
TGTGCCAGCCCATCGGTGACAGGGAAAGTGAGTGGCTACACCTTC
CASPSVTGKVSGYTF
>TRBV25-1|.|.|TRBJ2-6
TGTGCCAGCAGCCTAAACGGGATCTCTGGGGCCAACGTCCTGACTTTC
CASSLNGISGANVLTF
>TRBV2|.|once|TRBJ1-1
TGTGCCAGCAGTGCCCCGGGAAGGAACACTGAAGCTTTCTTT
CASSAPGRNTEAFF
>TRBV27|.|.|TRBJ1-2
TGTGCCAGCACCTATAGCGTCAGGGGAGACTATGGCTACACCTTC
CASTYSVRGDYGYTF
>TRBV6-2/TRBV6-3|.|.|TRBJ2-5
TGTGCCAGCAGTTACCCGCCGCGGCGGCAGACCCAGTACTTC
CASSYPPRRQTQYF
>TRBV30|TRBD1|.|TRBJ1-2
TGTGCCTGGAGTCCTAAGACAGGGGAGGGGGCCTACTATGGCTACACCTTC
CAWSPKTGEGAYYGYTF
>TRBV11-2|.|.|TRBJ2-2
TGTGCCAGCAGCTTAATAGGGGGCGGGGAGCTGTTTTTT
CASSLIGGGELFF
>TRBV27|TRBD1|.|TRBJ1-2
TGTGCCAGCGGAGGCTGGACAGGGCTCCTCTATGGCTACACCTTC
CASGGWTGLLYGYTF
>TRBV18|TRBD1|.|TRBJ2-7
TGTGCCAGCTCACCTAGGGACAGGGAATCCCTCTACGAGCAGTACTTC
CASSPRDRESLYEQYF
>TRBV7-6|.|.|TRBJ1-1
TGTGCCAGCAGCTTAGGACAGGAAGGATCCACTGAAGCTTTCTTT
CASSLGQEGSTEAFF
>TRBV6-2/TRBV6-3|TRBD1|.|TRBJ2-7
TGTGCCAGCAGCCAAAGACAGGGGGCGGACGAGCAGTACTTC
CASSQRQGADEQYF
>TRBV6-6|.|.|TRBJ1-6
TGTGCCAGCAGTTTCAGGGATCCGGATTCACCCCTCCACTTT
CASSFRDPDSPLHF
>TRBV12-3/TRBV12-4|TRBD1|once|TRBJ1-1
TGTGCCAGCAAGACAGGGCCTTTGGCTTTCTTT
CASKTGPLAFF
>TRBV6-5|.|.|TRBJ2-3
TGTGCCAGCAGGGTGGGGGGTAGCACAGATACGCAGTATTTT
CASRVGGSTDTQYF
>TRBV5-1|.|.|TRBJ1-1
TGCGCCAGCAGCCCGTCGGGACTTGAAGCTTTCTTT
CASSPSGLEAFF
>TRBV25-1|TRBD1|once|TRBJ1-6
TGTGCCAGCAGTGAAGCCACAGGGGGAGGATCACCCCTCCACTTT
CASSEATGGGSPLHF
>TRBV9|.|.|TRBJ1-4
TGTGCCAGCAGCGTAGGTCTCTCTACTAATGAAAAACTGTTTTTT
CASSVGLSTNEKLFF
>TRBV5-8|.|.|TRBJ1-5
TGTGCCAGCAGCTTGTGGGGGGATCAGCCCCAGCATTTT
CASSLWGDQPQHF
>TRBV6-5|.|once|TRBJ1-2
TGTGCCAGCACTACAGGGTACTATGGCTACACCTTC
CASTTGYYGYTF
>TRBV18|.|.|TRBJ2-4
TGTGCCAGCTCACCCGACAGGACGAACATTCAGTACTTC
CASSPDRTNIQYF
>TRBV7-3|TRBD2|.|TRBJ2-1
TGTGCCAGCAGCGCAAAGCCCCCGGCTAGCGGGGGAGTGACCTCCTACAATGAGCAGTTCTTC
CASSAKPPASGGVTSYNEQFF
>TRBV18|.|.|TRBJ2-7
TGTGCCAGCTCACCGGTCGCGGGAAGCTCCCACGAGCAGTACTTC
CASSPVAGSSHEQYF
>TRBV12-3/TRBV12-4|TRBD2|.|TRBJ2-1
TGTGCCAGCACCTTCAGCGGGGAGAATGAGCAGTTCTTC
CASTFSGENEQFF
>TRBV12-3/TRBV12-4|TRBD1|.|TRBJ1-2
TGTGCCAGCAGTCTACAGGGGTATGGCTACACCTTC
CASSLQGYGYTF
>TRBV10-3|.|few|TRBJ1-1
TGTGCCATGGCCGTGACAGCGAACACTGAAGCTTTCTTT
CAMAVTANTEAFF